The 13 T cell receptor beta chains given below trace back to one sample, sequenced in a study of cytomegalovirus exposure and HLA in healthy donors (dated by TCRdb to between 2016 and 2019). Receptor amplification or capture employed the immunoSEQ multiplex PCR assay. TCRdb re-hosts the immuneACCESS table, in-frame sequences only. Its copies lack some clones; in the studies checked, an unresolved V gene accounts for under half of them, and the cause for the rest is not known. The sample profile shows 120,000 or so clones; around nine tenths of them were found once. The ten biggest clones cover 1.5% to 2% of the sample. Sequencing used PBMCs. The receptors were sampled from a woman younger than 35 in good health and CMV-seronegative.

The genes are TRBV4-1 and TRBJ2-4; the match to TRBD2 covers 10 bases. Germline values: CDR1 MGHRA, CDR2 YSYEKL. The V gene end was trimmed by 1 base and the J gene end by 0 bases; junction bases not matched to a gene: 3. The CDR3 consists of 17 residues. DNA of the CDR3: TGCGCCAGCAGCCAAGTAACTAGCGGGGTAGCCAAAAACATTCAGTACTTC. It yields the protein CASSQVTSGVAKNIQYF.

The V gene is TRBV18, the J gene TRBJ1-5; D possibly corresponds to TRBD1 (5 bases). This CDR3 is 14 amino acids long. CDR1 and CDR2 from the germline V gene are KGHSH and LQKENI. Trimming removed 3 bases at V and 7 bases at J, with 13 bases between. The DNA for the CDR3 is TGTGCCAGCTCACCGGTTCAGGGCCCACAGCCCCAGCATTTT. Protein sequence: CASSPVQGPQPQHF.

This sequence joins TRBV23-1 and TRBJ1-4; D is undetermined. TRBV23-1 is annotated as an ORF whose role is uncertain. The CDR3 is 15 amino acids. V shed 7 bases and J shed 0 bases, with 12 bases lying between them. CDR3: CASTARCATNEKLFF. The CDR3 coding sequence is TGCGCCAGCACCGCCAGGTGTGCAACTAATGAAAAACTGTTTTTT.

V gene TRBV30 combines with J gene TRBJ2-7; D gene ambiguous. Trimming cost V 0 bases and J 7 bases, with 13 bases left between them. In germline, CDR1 is GTSNPN, CDR2 SVGIG (reference sequence). This CDR3 region has 13 residues. CDR3 loop: CAWSVRSLREQYF. Written as DNA, the CDR3 is TGTGCCTGGAGTGTTCGGAGCTTGCGGGAGCAGTACTTC. Variable domain in full (rest from reference TRBV30 and TRBJ2-7): SQTIHQWPATLVQPVGSPLSLECTVEGTSNPNLYWYRQAAGRGLQLLFYSVGIGQISSEVPQNLSASRPQDRQFILSSKKLLLSDSGFYLCAWSVRSLREQYFGPGTRLTVT.

The CDR3 sequence: CAWKSGASYNEQFF. For the CDR3, the DNA is TGTGCCTGGAAAAGCGGGGCCTCCTACAATGAGCAGTTCTTC. The chain recombines TRBV30 with TRBJ2-1; TRBD2 matches 7 bases. Per the germline V gene, CDR1 is GTSNPN and CDR2 is SVGIG (reference sequence). This CDR3 comprises 14 residues. Trimming took 4 bases from V and 0 from J; bases not matched to a gene: 3.

The rearrangement joins TRBV27 to TRBJ2-1; TRBD2 aligns across 7 bases. J gave up 3 bases and V 5 bases, and 7 bases lay outside the gene matches. Germline V gene sequence: CDR1 MNHEY, CDR2 SMNVEV (reference sequence). CDR3 size: 15 residues. The CDR3 DNA sequence: TGTGCCAGCAGTACTAGCGCGGGGGTCTACAATGAGCAGTTCTTC. Protein sequence: CASSTSAGVYNEQFF.

The chain recombines TRBV28 with TRBJ1-1, with a possible D match to TRBD1 (6 bases). The CDR3 spans 14 residues. CDR1 and CDR2 (germline): MDHEN, SYDVKM. V was trimmed by 5 bases and J by 5 bases, leaving 15 bases between them. The CDR3, as DNA: TGTGCCAGCAGTCCGCAGGGGTTTGGGACTGAAGCTTTCTTT. Its protein product is CASSPQGFGTEAFF.

The CDR3 bases are TGCGCCAGCAGCTTGGCAGGGGGCAATCAGCCCCAGCATTTT. This translates into CASSLAGGNQPQHF. The genes are TRBV5-1 and TRBJ1-5, with TRBD1 as a possible D gene (6 bases). V lost 0 bases and J 2 bases, leaving 6 bases between the germline ends. CDR3 length: 14 amino acids. The germline CDR1 and CDR2 sequences are SGHRS and YFSETQ.

The chain uses TRBV5-1 and TRBJ1-6, with no clear D. This CDR3 has 13 amino acids. V shed 0 bases and J shed 10 bases, with 8 bases lying between them. Germline V lookup: CDR1 SGHRS, CDR2 YFSETQ. The CDR3 region is CASSLGQKSPLHF. In DNA form, the CDR3 reads TGCGCCAGCAGCTTGGGGCAGAAATCACCCCTCCACTTT.

The J gene is TRBJ1-4, the V gene TRBV28; a weak D match, TRBD1 (6 bases). CDR3 size: 16 residues. V was pared by 11 bases and J by 2 bases, with 21 bases between. Germline V gene data show CDR1 as MDHEN and CDR2 as SYDVKM. CDR3 region: CACQSGGATTNEKLFF. The CDR3 bases are TGTGCCTGCCAATCTGGGGGGGCTACTACTAATGAAAAACTGTTTTTT.

This chain links TRBV7-8 with TRBJ2-1, with a possible D match to TRBD2 (5 bases). Germline CDR1 and CDR2: SGHVS and FQNEAQ. The CDR3 is 16 residues long. Trimming cost V 3 bases and J 2 bases, with 14 bases left between them. This CDR3 reads CASSFFLASAYNEQFF. The CDR3 region has the DNA TGTGCCAGCAGCTTCTTTCTAGCTTCGGCCTACAATGAGCAGTTCTTC.

The chain is built from TRBV9 and TRBJ2-3, with 9 bases aligning to TRBD2. Germline CDR1 is SGDLS and CDR2 is YYNGEE. V was clipped by 3 bases and J by 2 bases; unmatched bases: 4. This CDR3 has 15 residues. The CDR3 sequence: CASSALAGDTDTQYF. The CDR3 DNA reads as TGTGCCAGCAGCGCATTAGCGGGAGACACAGATACGCAGTATTTT. Drawing the rest from reference TRBV9 and TRBJ2-3, the complete variable domain is DSGVTQTPKHLITATGQRVTLRCSPRSGDLSVYWYQQSLDQGLQFLIQYYNGEERAKGNILERFSAQQFPDLHSELNLSSLELGDSALYFCASSALAGDTDTQYFGPGTRLTVL.

CDR3 nucleotides: TGTGCCAGGGGCAGGGGGAACTACTACAATGAGCAGTTCTTC. Protein: CARGRGNYYNEQFF. The rearrangement joins TRBV25-1 to TRBJ2-1; 7 bases are shared with TRBD1. The CDR3 is 14 residues long. V shed 9 bases and J 3 bases; nucleotides not matched to a gene: 8. Germline CDR1 MGHDK, CDR2 SYGVNS.